This T cell receptor (beta chain) derives from a study of cytomegalovirus exposure and HLA in healthy donors. V dropped 0 bases and J dropped 5 bases, with 17 bases sitting between them. From germline, CDR1 is MNHEY and CDR2 SVGAGI. The CDR3 is made up of 16 amino acids. Donors showed nominal health when sampled, although they likely had unrecorded immune exposures. PCR used 60 Vbeta primers and 13 Jbeta primers. Produced via immunoSEQ multiplex PCR; TCRdb's table is partial and in-frame only. The table shows about 140,000 clones, with about 75% occurring only once. V usage is TRBV6-5 and J usage is TRBJ2-7, with TRBD1 as a possible D gene (5 bases). Sequencing was done on a sample of PBMCs. This sequence originates from a young man in good health and CMV-seronegative. CDR3 region: CASSYSSRQGLNEQYF. Written as DNA, the CDR3 is TGTGCCAGCAGTTACTCGTCAAGGCAGGGCCTTAACGAGCAGTACTTC.